The present TCR beta chain was sequenced within a study of monozygotic twins with inflammatory bowel disease. Overall study results and limits: In patient repertoires, differing immunosuppressive treatments may have added some variability. The authors found no support for a single strong IBD-associated signal or clonotype.

Points on this clonotype: What it binds is unknown.

From whole blood, total RNA was isolated without any sorting of T cells. Through template switching, UMIs that included a 6-nucleotide sample barcode were added. TCRdb reanalyzed the 5' RACE reads and collapses them to one entry per CDR3 protein, without DNA. Here the sample table reports some 200,000 distinct CDR3 sequences. Germline lookup yields CDR1 MNHNS and CDR2 SASEGT. This CDR3 region has 19 residues. The chain links TRBV6-1 to TRBJ2-3; TCRdb designates TRBD2, a call that cannot be tested without DNA. This TCR was recovered from a human donor with ulcerative colitis or Crohn's disease, or a healthy co-twin of an affected twin (not recorded which). The sequenced sample was blood. CDR3: CASSEVGGLAGVKVDTQYF.